The next 31 T cell receptor beta chains were all read from a single sample in a study of T cell changes during pregnancy in multiple sclerosis. Sequencing was performed with immunoSEQ multiplex PCR; in TCRdb, only in-frame clones are kept and a portion is missing. Of 65,000 to 85,000 clones listed, about 93% were seen once; the top ten hold roughly 0.29%. Sequenced here: CD4+ T cells from peripheral blood mononuclear cells, sampled after pregnancy. Receptors were obtained from a female donor with multiple sclerosis, enrolled in a pregnancy study.

V usage is TRBV28 and J usage is TRBJ2-4; TRBD1 aligns across 9 bases. J was trimmed by 2 bases and V by 4 bases; bases with no gene match: 3. The CDR3 has 15 amino acids. Germline assignment: CDR1 MDHEN and CDR2 SYDVKM. The CDR3 nucleotides are TGTGCCAGCAGTTGGGACAGGGTTACCAAAAACATTCAGTACTTC. It encodes CASSWDRVTKNIQYF.

The chain couples TRBV6-1 to TRBJ2-3; D not resolved. The V and J ends lost 2 bases and 0 bases respectively, with 9 bases between them. The CDR3 covers 15 residues. Germline assignment: CDR1 MNHNS and CDR2 SASEGT. CDR3 nucleotide sequence: TGTGCCAGCAGTGAAAGTAACGGTAGCACAGATACGCAGTATTTT. Protein: CASSESNGSTDTQYF.

The sample holds one count of this clone. The rearrangement uses TRBV30 and TRBJ2-2, with 7 bases that match TRBD1. CDR1 and CDR2 from the germline V gene are GTSNPN and SVGIG (reference sequence). CDR3 size: 14 residues. The V and J ends lost 5 bases and 0 bases, in that order; junction bases with no gene match: 3. CDR3 region: CAWDGTANTGELFF. The CDR3, as DNA: TGTGCCTGGGACGGGACAGCGAACACCGGGGAGCTGTTTTTT.

The CDR3 region is CASSRASGRVNTGELFF. CDR3 sequence (DNA): TGTGCCAGCAGCCGAGCTAGCGGGAGAGTTAACACCGGGGAGCTGTTTTTT. The chain couples TRBV11-2 to TRBJ2-2; 10 bases agree with TRBD2. Germline lookup yields CDR1 SGHAT and CDR2 FQNNGV. V lost 5 bases and J lost 2; bases outside the gene matches: 8. The CDR3 sequence is 17 residues long.

This chain connects TRBV14 to TRBJ2-2; D possibly corresponds to TRBD2 (6 bases). This CDR3 has 17 residues. The V end was cut by 0 bases, the J end by 3 bases, with 14 bases between. Looked up from germline, CDR1 is SGHDN and CDR2 is FVKESK. CDR3 nucleotides: TGTGCCAGCAGCCAAGATAGGTTGCGGGATTACACCGGGGAGCTGTTTTTT. Translation: CASSQDRLRDYTGELFF. Filled out from reference TRBV14 and TRBJ2-2, the complete variable domain reads EAGVTQFPSHSVIEKGQTVTLRCDPISGHDNLYWYRRVMGKEIKFLLHFVKESKQDESGMPNNRFLAERTGGTYSTLKVQPAELEDSGVYFCASSQDRLRDYTGELFFGEGSRLTVL.

The V gene is TRBV7-8, the J gene TRBJ1-2, with D tentatively TRBD1 (5 bases). The length of the CDR3 is 13 residues. V was trimmed by 5 bases and J by 4 bases, leaving 11 bases between them. Germline V gene lookup returns CDR1 SGHVS and CDR2 FQNEAQ. CDR3 DNA: TGTGCCAGCAGCGCCCTAGGGGTCTATGGCTACACCTTC. Amino acid sequence: CASSALGVYGYTF.

The genes are TRBV29-1 and TRBJ1-5, with D possibly being TRBD1 (5 bases). This CDR3 has 13 amino acids. Trimming pared 7 bases from V and 6 bases from J, leaving 16 bases between. Germline values: CDR1 SQVTM, CDR2 ANQGSEA. CDR3 in DNA: TGCAGCGCTGGAACGGGGGGAGGTCAGCCCCAGCATTTT. Translating gives CSAGTGGGQPQHF.

The V and J genes are TRBV27 and TRBJ2-3; a possible D gene is TRBD2 (5 bases). V shed 5 bases and J shed 3 bases, with 18 bases lying between them. The CDR3 is made up of 16 amino acids. In germline, CDR1 is MNHEY, CDR2 SMNVEV (reference sequence). CDR3 nucleotides: TGTGCCAGCAGTGTCGACGGGGTACGGAGTACAGATACGCAGTATTTT. Its translation: CASSVDGVRSTDTQYF.

DNA for the CDR3: TGTGCCAGCAGCCCCCGGGTCTCTGGGGCCAACGTCCTGACTTTC. As protein: CASSPRVSGANVLTF. The rearrangement joins TRBV7-2 to TRBJ2-6; D ambiguous. Germline assignment: CDR1 SGHTA and CDR2 FQGNSA. The CDR3 is made up of 15 amino acids. V lost 5 bases to trimming and J lost 0 bases, with 8 bases between them.

This rearrangement joins TRBV15 to TRBJ1-5; D is uncertain. The CDR3 extends over 14 amino acids. The V gene lost 4 bases and the J gene lost 5 bases, with 12 bases spanning the gap. Germline loops: CDR1 LNHNV, CDR2 YYDKDF (reference sequence). CDR3 coding DNA: TGTGCCACCAGCATGCGTGGTGTACATCAGCCCCAGCATTTT. It is translated as CATSMRGVHQPQHF.

The V call is TRBV29-1, the J call TRBJ1-5, with a weak D call TRBD1 (5 bases). CDR3 length: 13 amino acids. Trimming removed 4 bases from V and 7 bases from J, with 14 bases in between. Germline CDR1 reads SQVTM; CDR2 reads ANQGSEA. The CDR3 nucleotides are TGCAGCGTTGGTAGTCATGGGGGGCAGCCCCAGCATTTT. It codes for CSVGSHGGQPQHF.

The chain couples TRBV2 to TRBJ2-2; maybe TRBD1 (5 bases). Germline loops: CDR1 SNHLY, CDR2 FYNNEI. Trimming removed 9 bases at V and 5 bases at J, with 16 bases between. There are 14 residues in the CDR3. CDR3 sequence reads: CASGRSRATGELFF. The CDR3 nucleotides read TGTGCCAGTGGAAGAAGCAGGGCAACCGGGGAGCTGTTTTTT.

This chain links TRBV5-6 with TRBJ1-6; 8 bases are a match to TRBD1. V gave up 1 base and J gave up 10 bases; unmatched junction bases: 7. Germline CDR1 is SGHDT and CDR2 is YYEEEE. This CDR3 is 15 amino acids long. CDR3 DNA sequence: TGTGCCAGCAGCTTGAGGACAGGGCGATTATCACCCCTCCACTTT. As protein: CASSLRTGRLSPLHF.

This chain links TRBV7-3 with TRBJ2-3, with a tentative D call TRBD2 (6 bases). Germline assignment: CDR1 SGHTA and CDR2 FQGTGA. The V end lost 4 bases, the J end lost 0 bases, and 11 bases lay between the germline ends. The CDR3 runs to 15 residues. The CDR3 is CASSSGLGSTDTQYF. In nucleotides, the CDR3 is TGTGCCAGCAGCTCGGGACTGGGAAGCACAGATACGCAGTATTTT. Full variable domain (remainder filled in from reference TRBV7-3 and TRBJ2-3): GAGVSQTPSNKVTEKGKYVELRCDPISGHTALYWYRQSLGQGPEFLIYFQGTGAADDSGLPNDRFFAVRPEGSVSTLKIQRTERGDSAVYLCASSSGLGSTDTQYFGPGTRLTVL.

In nucleotides, the CDR3 is TGTGCCAGTAGTGATACAGGCTACGAGCAGTACTTC. Protein product: CASSDTGYEQYF. This chain links TRBV19 with TRBJ2-7, with a weak D call TRBD1 (5 bases). The germline V gene has CDR1 LNHDA and CDR2 SQIVND (reference sequence). Trimming cost V 5 bases and J 3 bases, with 8 bases left between them. There are 12 residues in the CDR3.

V is TRBV6-5 and J is TRBJ2-1, with 11 bases aligning to TRBD2. Germline lookup yields CDR1 MNHEY and CDR2 SVGAGI. V lost 6 bases to trimming and J lost 10 bases; unmatched junction nucleotides: 8. The CDR3 consists of 14 residues. The CDR3 reads CASSQTSGIWEQFF. The CDR3 region has the DNA TGTGCCAGCAGCCAGACTAGCGGGATCTGGGAGCAGTTCTTC.

J is TRBJ2-2 and V is TRBV2, with 8 bases aligning to TRBD2. The CDR3 has 16 residues. CDR1 is SNHLY and CDR2 is FYNNEI in the germline V gene. V trimming: 6 bases; J trimming: 4 bases; junction bases outside the gene matches: 10. The chain's CDR3 is CASRPGTSGRTGELFF. In DNA form, the CDR3 reads TGTGCCAGCAGGCCGGGGACTAGTGGGCGCACCGGGGAGCTGTTTTTT.

This chain links TRBV18 with TRBJ1-5; 7 bases are shared with TRBD1. Germline loops: CDR1 KGHSH, CDR2 LQKENI. CDR3 length equals 20 residues. Trimming took 0 bases from V and 3 from J; bases not matched to a gene: 17. The DNA for the CDR3 is TGTGCCAGCTCACCACCAACAAACAGGGGTGCGATCGGCGACAATCAGCCCCAGCATTTT. Its translation is CASSPPTNRGAIGDNQPQHF.

This sequence joins TRBV6-1 and TRBJ2-5; 12 bases map to TRBD2. From germline, CDR1 is MNHNS and CDR2 SASEGT. With 2 bases clipped from V and 4 bases from J, the junction kept 2 bases outside the gene matches. The CDR3 length is 15 residues. The CDR3 DNA sequence: TGTGCCAGCAGTGAACTAGCGGGAGGGCCAGAGACCCAGTACTTC. Translating it yields CASSELAGGPETQYF.

The chain combines TRBV4-2 with TRBJ2-1; weak D call: TRBD2 (6 bases). Germline loops: CDR1 LGHNA, CDR2 YNFKEQ. V gave up 6 bases and J gave up 6 bases, with 21 bases separating them. CDR3 length: 16 residues. This chain's CDR3 is CASSKRTKEGLNEQFF. As DNA, the CDR3 is TGTGCCAGCAGTAAAAGGACTAAGGAGGGTCTCAATGAGCAGTTCTTC.

The CDR3 here is CSAAGASGSRTEQFF. The CDR3 bases are TGCAGCGCCGCGGGGGCTAGCGGGAGTCGGACTGAGCAGTTCTTC. The rearrangement uses TRBV29-1 and TRBJ2-1, with 10 bases that match TRBD2. CDR3 length: 15 amino acids. Unmatched junction bases numbered 15, after V lost 7 bases and J lost 9 bases. Germline V CDR1 and CDR2: SQVTM, ANQGSEA.

This chain links TRBV11-2 with TRBJ2-5; the match to TRBD2 covers 9 bases. The V and J ends lost 8 bases and 7 bases, in that order; junction bases with no gene match: 11. Germline V gene data show CDR1 as SGHAT and CDR2 as FQNNGV. The CDR3 sequence is 14 residues long. DNA for the CDR3: TGTGCCAGCGGTTTCAGCGGGAGGTCTCCGACCCAGTACTTC. Its translation is CASGFSGRSPTQYF.

V gene TRBV6-1 combines with J gene TRBJ2-7; TRBD1 aligns across 10 bases. Germline V gene sequence: CDR1 MNHNS, CDR2 SASEGT. The CDR3 runs to 14 residues. The V and J ends lost 6 bases and 3 bases, in that order; junction bases with no gene match: 5. The CDR3 DNA is TGTGCCAGCAGCGGGACAGGGGCCTTCTACGAGCAGTACTTC. It codes for CASSGTGAFYEQYF.

The V call is TRBV2, the J call TRBJ2-7; D is uncertain. Germline assignment: CDR1 SNHLY and CDR2 FYNNEI. Trimming shortened V by 7 bases and J by 2 bases, and 12 bases separated the two germline ends. This CDR3 is built from 13 residues. CDR3: CASTPGLPYEQYF. In nucleotides, the CDR3 is TGTGCCAGCACCCCCGGTTTACCCTACGAGCAGTACTTC.

V usage is TRBV28 and J usage is TRBJ1-2; 10 bases map to TRBD1. V was pared by 6 bases and J by 5 bases, with 3 bases of the junction left unmatched. The CDR3 is 13 amino acids. Per germline, CDR1 MDHEN and CDR2 SYDVKM. DNA of the CDR3: TGTGCCAGCAGGGACAGGGGGATTTATGGCTACACCTTC. Its protein product is CASRDRGIYGYTF.

This clone has only one observation. V gene TRBV29-1 combines with J gene TRBJ1-1, with unresolved D. The V end lost 4 bases, the J end lost 1 base, and 13 bases lay between the germline ends. Germline V lookup: CDR1 SQVTM, CDR2 ANQGSEA. This CDR3 is 14 amino acids long. CDR3 sequence (DNA): TGCAGCGTTGCTGTCGGCCAGGCGAACACTGAAGCTTTCTTT. The encoded protein is CSVAVGQANTEAFF.

The rearrangement joins TRBV18 to TRBJ2-7, with TRBD1 as a possible D gene (5 bases). Trimming shortened V by 6 bases and J by 5 bases, and 17 bases separated the two germline ends. Germline V CDR1 and CDR2: KGHSH, LQKENI. CDR3 size: 14 residues. CDR3 bases: TGTGCCAGCTCGGACGGGCAGGGAAGGAACGAGCAGTACTTC. Its translation: CASSDGQGRNEQYF.

The CDR3 is CASSIQRDGYTF. CDR3 nucleotides: TGTGCCAGTAGTATTCAGCGGGATGGCTACACCTTC. The rearrangement links TRBV19 to TRBJ1-2; D call uncertain. CDR1 LNHDA and CDR2 SQIVND come from the germline V gene (reference sequence). The CDR3 has 12 amino acids. V lost 3 bases, J lost 6 bases, and 8 bases lay in between.

The chain is built from TRBV9 and TRBJ1-2; D is possibly TRBD1 (5 bases). V was shortened by 2 bases and J by 4 bases, with 12 bases between the two germline ends. Germline V lookup: CDR1 SGDLS, CDR2 YYNGEE. The CDR3 has 14 residues. Here the CDR3 reads CASSVDRSSYGYTF. The CDR3 nucleotides read TGTGCCAGCAGCGTCGACAGATCCAGCTATGGCTACACCTTC.

The V gene is TRBV6-6, the J gene TRBJ1-1; 7 bases fit TRBD1. The CDR3 totals 15 residues. Germline assignment: CDR1 MNHNY and CDR2 SVGAGI (reference sequence). With 6 bases clipped from V and 3 bases from J, the junction kept 10 bases outside the gene matches. The chain's CDR3 is CASSLEGASDTEAFF. In DNA, the CDR3 is TGTGCCAGCAGCCTCGAGGGGGCGTCGGACACTGAAGCTTTCTTT.

The gene calls are TRBV11-2 and TRBJ2-7, with a tentative D call TRBD1 (6 bases). V dropped 7 bases and J dropped 5 bases, with 18 bases sitting between them. CDR1 SGHAT and CDR2 FQNNGV come from the germline V gene. CDR3 length: 14 residues. CDR3 protein: CASTPKGGPNEQYF. The CDR3 nucleotides are TGTGCCAGCACCCCGAAAGGGGGTCCCAACGAGCAGTACTTC.